This paragraph reports one TCR beta chain. The specificity of this receptor is unknown. The record has no base qualities; no much larger clone is one base away. TCRbeta CDR3 regions were amplified from genomic DNA using the immunoSEQ Assay, a bias-controlled multiplex PCR. In the original analysis: The number of nucleated cells in each sample was estimated from the amplification of reference gene primers within the assay. Sequence reads were collapsed and filtered to measure the absolute abundance of every unique TCRbeta CDR3 rearrangement. For each sample, productive Simpson clonality was calculated as the square root of Simpson's diversity index across productive rearrangements. The source is immuneACCESS, and TCRdb retained only in-frame sequences with V and J called. Part of the clones is not carried over; for the studies checked, unresolved V genes explain less than half of this, and the remainder is unexplained. That table is the source of V, J and clone size, and D and trimming were worked out from the DNA. This sample holds under 100,000 clones; about 85% were observed only once. 3.4% of the sample lies in the top ten.

The CDR3 sequence holds 16 residues, the cysteine and phenylalanine included. Just CDR3 DNA is preserved here, 48 bases in frame from base 1. The germline V gene sets CDR1 to MNHEY and CDR2 to SVGAGI. V is clipped by 4 bases and J by 4 bases, and the sequence between their germline boundaries is 17 bases long. This record comes from a study of blood T cell repertoires in COVID-19 (TCRdb year 2020). Turning to the overall study: Collaborator samples came from the United States, Italy and Spain and covered acute and convalescent phases of COVID-19. The material from the prospective study consisted of cDNA or gDNA derived from T cells, B-cell-depleted T cells, or PBMCs. Subjects who had been exposed to COVID-19, were actively infected with it, or had recovered from it provided the deeply sampled blood TCRbeta repertoires that made up the dataset. The repertoires were released in a freely available public database meant as a resource for research on the immune response to SARS-CoV-2. The samples were drawn from two sources: the first 160 participants of the ongoing ImmuneRACE study, and fewer than 1,500 subjects contributed by 6 global collaborators. Nearly every sample came with metadata listing a de-identified subject ID, COVID-19 status, age in years and sex. Where available, HLA class I and class II types were taken from metadata supplied by the sample provider and were not determined by assay-based typing.

The collaborating institutions used their own protocols to collect whole blood in K2EDTA tubes. For TCRbeta analysis, collaborators shipped samples as frozen whole blood, isolated PBMCs, or DNA extracted from either of those sample types. The paper's findings and limits, for the study overall: Clinical and demographic metadata were provided uncurated, with the amount varying by source and participant.

The chain is assembled from TRBV6-5 and TRBJ2-1, and possibly TRBD2, on 6 matching bases. This sequence was found in a man over 45 with acute or convalescent COVID-19. Material: peripheral blood. The CDR3 protein sequence reads: CASSWASARNYNEQFF. Here is the DNA: TGTGCCAGCAGTTGGGCTAGCGCTAGAAATTACAATGAGCAGTTCTTC.